The rows below give T cell receptor beta chains drawn from one sample of a study of beta chain features in type 1 diabetes. Using immunoSEQ multiplex PCR, the repertoire was profiled, and TCRdb retains in-frame clones only, with some absent. The profile shows 60,000 to 75,000 clones, over 50% of them singletons. Source material: Tregs from blood. All receptors come from a woman in her late teens or twenties in good health. The CDR3 runs from the conserved cysteine through the conserved F or W. D genes are given only for firm matches. Clone size, where shown, is once, few, many, or a class for clones that have expanded.

TRBV7-7	.	TRBJ2-5	TRBD1	TGTGCTAGCAGCCGGACAGGACAAGAGACCCAGTACTTC	CASSRTGQETQYF
TRBV4-3	.	TRBJ2-2	TRBD2	TGCGCCAGCAGCCAAGAATGGGGAATGGGACTAGCGGGGGGCACCGGGGAGCTGTTTTTT	CASSQEWGMGLAGGTGELFF
TRBV2	.	TRBJ2-7	.	TGTGCCAGCAGTAGCGGGCTGAGGGGCTACGAGCAGTACTTC	CASSSGLRGYEQYF
TRBV28	.	TRBJ2-1	.	TGTGCCAGCAGTTTAAGTTCCAGGGGCGGTTGGAAAACCAATGAGCAGTTCTTC	CASSLSSRGGWKTNEQFF
TRBV6-1	few	TRBJ1-5	TRBD1	TGTGCCAGCAGCCTCGGAGCACAGGGGCTTAAGCCCCAGCATTTT	CASSLGAQGLKPQHF
TRBV7-9	.	TRBJ1-1	.	TGTGCCAGCAGCTTACACGGGAACACTGAAGCTTTCTTT	CASSLHGNTEAFF
TRBV7-2	.	TRBJ2-3	TRBD2	TGTGCCAGCAGCTTAGGTTGGACTAGATTTGGAGATACGCAGTATTTT	CASSLGWTRFGDTQYF
TRBV29-1	once	TRBJ1-2	.	TGCAGCGTCGAGGATGGCTACACCTTC	CSVEDGYTF
TRBV23-1	.	TRBJ1-2	TRBD1	TGCGCCAGCAGCGACACAGGGGGCCCGGACTATGGCTACACCTTC	CASSDTGGPDYGYTF
TRBV6-5	.	TRBJ2-5	TRBD1	TGTGCCAGCAGCCGGACAGGGAAGGAGACCCAGTACTTC	CASSRTGKETQYF
TRBV11-2	.	TRBJ2-7	.	TGTGCCAGCAGCTTAGATCTCTCCTACGAGCAGTACTTC	CASSLDLSYEQYF
TRBV27	once	TRBJ1-2	.	TGTGCCAGCAGTTTCCGGGGAGGGGGCTACACCTTC	CASSFRGGGYTF
TRBV2	.	TRBJ1-1	TRBD1	TGTGCCAGCACCATACAGGCAGGGGGCAAAGCTTTCTTT	CASTIQAGGKAFF
TRBV30	.	TRBJ2-1	TRBD2	TGTGCCTGGAGTGTACGGGGGGCGGGAGGGCTCAATGAGCAGTTCTTC	CAWSVRGAGGLNEQFF
TRBV4-1	few	TRBJ1-4	.	TGCGCCAGCAGCCCCCTTCAGTCTGAAAAACTGTTTTTT	CASSPLQSEKLFF
TRBV5-1	.	TRBJ2-3	TRBD2	TGCGCCAGCAGCCGGGGCCTGCGGGAGATCTCAGATACGCAGTATTTT	CASSRGLREISDTQYF
TRBV6-5	once	TRBJ2-7	.	TGTGCCAGCAGATCCCCCAGGGGAATGGCCTACGAGCAGTACTTC	CASRSPRGMAYEQYF
TRBV6-5	.	TRBJ1-2	TRBD1	TGTGCCAGCAGTTTGGAACAGGGGCAGTACTATGGCTACACCTTC	CASSLEQGQYYGYTF
TRBV18	.	TRBJ1-3	.	TGTGCCAGCTCACCACCCAGGTTCTCTGGAAACACCATATATTTT	CASSPPRFSGNTIYF
TRBV11-2	few	TRBJ2-1	TRBD2	TGTGCCAGCAGCCTCTGGGGGAGCGGGAGGTTTAGGAATGAGCAGTTCTTC	CASSLWGSGRFRNEQFF
TRBV4-3	.	TRBJ2-3	.	TGCGCCAGCAGCCAAGATCGGGCTAGCTTTTATACGCAGTATTTT	CASSQDRASFYTQYF
TRBV11-2	.	TRBJ2-5	.	TGTGCCAGCAGCTTAGGAACAACCCAGGGGGGTCAAGAGACCCAGTACTTC	CASSLGTTQGGQETQYF
TRBV2	.	TRBJ2-2	.	TGTGCCAGCAGTGAGTCGTACACCGGGGAGCTGTTTTTT	CASSESYTGELFF
TRBV5-1	.	TRBJ2-7	TRBD1	TGCGCCAGCAGCTTAGGACAGGGGAGGGGACACGAGCAGTACTTC	CASSLGQGRGHEQYF
TRBV9	.	TRBJ2-3	.	TGTGCCAGCAGCTGGGCCCCCCAGGATACGCAGTATTTT	CASSWAPQDTQYF
TRBV5-6	.	TRBJ2-5	TRBD2	TGTGCCAGCAGACCTAGCGGGGGAGGGGAGACCCAGTACTTC	CASRPSGGGETQYF
TRBV30	.	TRBJ2-7	TRBD1	TGTGCCTGGAACCGACAGGGGGCCAACGAGCAGTACTTC	CAWNRQGANEQYF